This passage covers 25 T cell receptor beta chains from one sample sequenced in a study of blood T cell repertoires in COVID-19. Generated by immunoSEQ multiplex PCR, the TCRdb table keeps only in-frame clones and is missing some. The sample has about 110,000 clones, roughly four fifths seen once; the top ten hold 6% to 6.5%. Sequencing was performed on peripheral blood. The source of these receptors is a man older than 75 with COVID-19, enrolled during active disease.

The chain couples TRBV19 to TRBJ1-6; tentative D call: TRBD1 (6 bases). The CDR3 consists of 15 residues. Germline CDR1 and CDR2: LNHDA and SQIVND (reference sequence). The V gene lost 3 bases and the J gene lost 4 bases, with 10 bases spanning the gap. The CDR3 reads CASSINRDYNSPLHF. Written as DNA, the CDR3 is TGTGCCAGTAGTATCAACAGGGATTATAATTCACCCCTCCACTTT.

On this clone: The same CDR3 is also encoded by other DNA sequences in this sample. V usage is TRBV7-2 and J usage is TRBJ1-2; 9 bases match TRBD1. V trimming: 4 bases; J trimming: 4 bases; junction bases outside the gene matches: 7. Germline loops: CDR1 SGHTA, CDR2 FQGNSA. CDR3 length equals 15 residues. The CDR3 reads CASSSPGQGGYGYTF. Here the CDR3 DNA reads TGTGCCAGCAGCTCTCCGGGACAGGGCGGCTATGGCTACACCTTC. Filled out from reference TRBV7-2 and TRBJ1-2, the complete variable domain reads GAGVSQSPSNKVTEKGKDVELRCDPISGHTALYWYRQSLGQGLEFLIYFQGNSAPDKSGLPSDRFSAERTGGSVSTLTIQRTQQEDSAVYLCASSSPGQGGYGYTFGSGTRLTVV.

The chain uses TRBV28 and TRBJ2-1, with TRBD1 matching over 10 bases. Germline trimming cut 6 bases from V and 5 bases from J; bases unmatched to any gene: 4. The germline V gene encodes CDR1 MDHEN and CDR2 SYDVKM. CDR3 length: 14 amino acids. The chain's CDR3 is CASRDRGQDNEQFF. For the CDR3, the DNA is TGTGCCAGCAGAGACAGGGGGCAGGACAATGAGCAGTTCTTC.

The chain has TRBV5-1 and TRBJ2-1, with 10 bases lining up with TRBD2. V was clipped by 1 base and J by 5 bases; unmatched bases: 3. This CDR3 contains 15 residues. Germline values: CDR1 SGHRS, CDR2 YFSETQ. DNA for the CDR3: TGCGCCAGCAGCTTGCTAGCGGGAGTAAACAATGAGCAGTTCTTC. Translated: CASSLLAGVNNEQFF.

In this sample, this clone turned up a few times. This chain connects TRBV30 to TRBJ1-6, with D possibly being TRBD1 (5 bases). Germline-derived CDR1 and CDR2 are GTSNPN and SVGIG (reference sequence). The CDR3 is 13 residues long. With 7 bases removed from V and 11 bases from J, the gap between germline ends came to 18 bases. In nucleotides, the CDR3 is TGTGCCTCCGGCCGGGGGTCTTTCGCACCCCTCCACTTT. Its protein product is CASGRGSFAPLHF.

This clone came up a few times. The chain employs TRBV10-3 and TRBJ1-6, with a tentative D call TRBD1 (5 bases). CDR3 length: 12 residues. The V gene's germline CDR1 is ENHRY and CDR2 SYGVKD. CDR3 loop: CAARAADSPLHF. The CDR3 DNA follows: TGTGCAGCCAGGGCGGCGGATTCACCCCTCCACTTT.

This chain connects TRBV7-2 to TRBJ2-7; 8 positions match TRBD2. V lost 4 bases and J lost 2; bases outside the gene matches: 7. Germline lookup yields CDR1 SGHTA and CDR2 FQGNSA. This CDR3 is built from 15 residues. The CDR3 is CASSSTSGFTYEQYF. The CDR3 DNA is TGTGCCAGCAGCTCCACTAGCGGATTTACCTACGAGCAGTACTTC. Supplemented by reference TRBV7-2 and TRBJ2-7, the full variable domain reads GAGVSQSPSNKVTEKGKDVELRCDPISGHTALYWYRQSLGQGLEFLIYFQGNSAPDKSGLPSDRFSAERTGGSVSTLTIQRTQQEDSAVYLCASSSTSGFTYEQYFGPGTRLTVT.

This chain connects TRBV28 to TRBJ1-5; a weak D match, TRBD1 (5 bases). Looked up from germline, CDR1 is MDHEN and CDR2 is SYDVKM. CDR3 length equals 16 residues. V lost 5 bases and J lost 7, with 21 bases in between. Here the CDR3 DNA reads TGTGCCAGCAGTCCCATATTCCAGGGAATTAAGCAGCCCCAGCATTTT. Protein: CASSPIFQGIKQPQHF.

This clone was seen only a few times. This sequence joins TRBV19 and TRBJ1-2; D possibly corresponds to TRBD1 (6 bases). Trimming cost V 3 bases and J 3 bases, with 8 bases left between them. CDR1 LNHDA and CDR2 SQIVND come from the germline V gene (reference sequence). The CDR3 spans 13 residues. CDR3 region: CASSIGQYYGYTF. Written as DNA, the CDR3 is TGTGCCAGTAGTATCGGACAGTACTATGGCTACACCTTC.

This clone has only a few counts. V is TRBV28 and J is TRBJ2-7; a possible D gene is TRBD1 (5 bases). Germline loops: CDR1 MDHEN, CDR2 SYDVKM. Trimming took off 5 bases at V and 2 bases at J, with 19 bases between the two ends. The CDR3 consists of 16 residues. The DNA for the CDR3 is TGTGCCAGCAGTCAGCAGACAGCAAACAGAGCCTACGAGCAGTACTTC. Translated, it gives CASSQQTANRAYEQYF.

The rearrangement joins TRBV18 to TRBJ2-1; TRBD2 agrees at 11 bases. This CDR3 is built from 15 residues. The germline CDR1 and CDR2 sequences are KGHSH and LQKENI. V shed 6 bases, J shed 6 bases, and the junction held 7 bases outside the gene matches. CDR3 DNA: TGTGCCAGCTCCCTGGGACTAGCGGCCTCCAATGAGCAGTTCTTC. This encodes CASSLGLAASNEQFF. The whole variable domain, remainder taken from reference TRBV18 and TRBJ2-1, is NAGVMQNPRHLVRRRGQEARLRCSPMKGHSHVYWYRQLPEEGLKFMVYLQKENIIDESGMPKERFSAEFPKEGPSILRIQQVVRGDSAAYFCASSLGLAASNEQFFGPGTRLTVL.

This clone has only a few counts. CDR3 region: CASGQGGYGYTF. CDR3 nucleotides: TGTGCCAGTGGACAGGGCGGCTATGGCTACACCTTC. The chain joins TRBV7-9 to TRBJ1-2; 8 bases map to TRBD1. J was trimmed by 4 bases and V by 9 bases; bases with no gene match: 4. The CDR3 is 12 amino acids. Germline V gives CDR1 SEHNR, CDR2 FQNEAQ (reference sequence).

The chain uses TRBV14 and TRBJ2-1; 7 bases are shared with TRBD1. CDR3 length: 15 residues. V shed 3 bases and J 4 bases; nucleotides not matched to a gene: 6. In germline, CDR1 is SGHDN, CDR2 FVKESK. CDR3 sequence (DNA): TGTGCCAGCAGCCAGCTGGGACAGAATTACAATGAGCAGTTCTTC. Amino acids: CASSQLGQNYNEQFF.

The chain couples TRBV19 to TRBJ1-4, with 7 bases aligning to TRBD1. Germline CDR1 LNHDA, CDR2 SQIVND (reference sequence). Trimming at V came to 3 bases and at J to 8 bases, leaving 6 bases not matched to a gene. This CDR3 is built from 14 residues. Here the CDR3 DNA reads TGTGCCAGTAGTATTCGAGGGGGCTTAGAAAAACTGTTTTTT. It is translated as CASSIRGGLEKLFF.

This rearrangement joins TRBV28 to TRBJ1-3; 8 bases align to TRBD1. Trimming at V came to 6 bases and at J to 8 bases, leaving 9 bases not matched to a gene. This CDR3 spans 14 amino acids. Germline V gives CDR1 MDHEN, CDR2 SYDVKM. CDR3 in DNA: TGTGCCAGCAGCAAGGACAGGGTGTCTGACACCATATATTTT. Its protein product is CASSKDRVSDTIYF.

In nucleotides, the CDR3 is TGTGCCAGCAGTTACAGCGGGATCAGGGACTACGAGCAGTACTTC. This gives the protein CASSYSGIRDYEQYF. The chain employs TRBV6-5 and TRBJ2-7, with 7 nucleotides matching TRBD2. The ends lost 2 bases at V and 3 bases at J; junction bases unmatched: 7. CDR1 is MNHEY and CDR2 is SVGAGI in the germline V gene. The CDR3 consists of 15 residues.

This rearrangement joins TRBV5-4 to TRBJ2-3; 11 bases are a match to TRBD2. Per germline, CDR1 SGHNT and CDR2 YYREEE (reference sequence). V trimming: 1 base; J trimming: 3 bases; junction bases outside the gene matches: 4. The CDR3 contains 16 residues. CDR3 sequence (DNA): TGTGCCAGCAGCTTGACTAGCGGGAGTCAGACAGATACGCAGTATTTT. This encodes CASSLTSGSQTDTQYF. Drawing the rest from reference TRBV5-4 and TRBJ2-3, the complete variable domain is ETGVTQSPTHLIKTRGQQVTLRCSSQSGHNTVSWYQQALGQGPQFIFQYYREEENGRGNFPPRFSGLQFPNYSSELNVNALELDDSALYLCASSLTSGSQTDTQYFGPGTRLTVL.

The chain carries TRBV28 and TRBJ2-1, with 10 nucleotides matching TRBD2. There are 16 residues in the CDR3. The germline gives CDR1 MDHEN, CDR2 SYDVKM. V shed 5 bases, J shed 0 bases, and the junction held 4 bases outside the gene matches. CDR3 amino acids: CASSRSGRSSYNEQFF. The CDR3 DNA sequence: TGTGCCAGCAGTCGTAGCGGGAGGTCCTCCTACAATGAGCAGTTCTTC.

This clone was seen once. The gene calls are TRBV2 and TRBJ2-1; 8 nucleotides line up with TRBD2. In germline, CDR1 is SNHLY, CDR2 FYNNEI. The CDR3 has 11 residues. V dropped 8 bases and J dropped 8; count of bases not matched to a gene: 2. CDR3 DNA sequence: TGTGCCAGCGGGACTAGGTATGAGCAGTTCTTC. It encodes CASGTRYEQFF.

This clone is medium-sized (0.01 to 0.1%). V gene TRBV29-1 combines with J gene TRBJ2-1; maybe TRBD1 (5 bases). Trimming removed 5 bases from V and 10 bases from J, with 12 bases in between. Germline loops: CDR1 SQVTM, CDR2 ANQGSEA. The CDR3 extends over 11 amino acids. CDR3 DNA sequence: TGCAGCGTTTCAGGGCTAGGGGAGCAGTTCTTC. Its protein product is CSVSGLGEQFF.

The chain recombines TRBV4-2 with TRBJ1-2; TRBD1 agrees at 8 bases. Germline-derived CDR1 and CDR2 are LGHNA and YNFKEQ. The CDR3 spans 15 residues. V was pared by 1 base and J by 4 bases, with 5 bases of the junction left unmatched. This CDR3 is CASSQGTGSPYGYTF. The DNA of the CDR3 is TGTGCCAGCAGCCAAGGGACAGGGTCCCCCTATGGCTACACCTTC.

This clone was seen once. The V and J genes are TRBV18 and TRBJ2-7; TRBD1 agrees at 9 bases. This CDR3 region has 13 residues. In germline, CDR1 is KGHSH, CDR2 LQKENI. Trimming removed 8 bases from V and 3 bases from J; junction bases left unmatched: 5. The CDR3 loop is CASGGQGIYEQYF. In DNA, the CDR3 is TGTGCCAGCGGTGGACAGGGGATCTACGAGCAGTACTTC.

This clone was observed a handful of times. The chain couples TRBV2 to TRBJ2-7; 12 bases line up with TRBD2. The CDR3 runs 15 residues. From germline, CDR1 is SNHLY and CDR2 FYNNEI. With 5 bases clipped from V and 3 bases from J, the junction kept 5 bases outside the gene matches. CDR3 DNA: TGTGCCAGCAGTCTCCGACTAGCGGGGGACTACGAGCAGTACTTC. Amino acid sequence: CASSLRLAGDYEQYF.

This clone was detected only once. The chain links TRBV7-9 to TRBJ2-7, with 10 bases lining up with TRBD1. Trimming cost V 1 base and J 5 bases; bases outside gene matches: 5. This CDR3 contains 15 residues. Germline assignment: CDR1 SEHNR and CDR2 FQNEAQ (reference sequence). The CDR3, as DNA: TGTGCCAGCAGCTTAGTGTTAGGACAGGGGGACGAGCAGTACTTC. Translating gives CASSLVLGQGDEQYF.

V gene TRBV20-1 combines with J gene TRBJ1-6; 9 bases are shared with TRBD1. This CDR3 is built from 14 residues. Germline values: CDR1 DFQATT, CDR2 SNEGSKA (reference sequence). V gave up 3 bases and J gave up 9 bases; unmatched junction bases: 6. DNA for the CDR3: TGCAGTGCTAGTCGGACAGGGGCGAGTTCACCCCTCCACTTT. Translation: CSASRTGASSPLHF.